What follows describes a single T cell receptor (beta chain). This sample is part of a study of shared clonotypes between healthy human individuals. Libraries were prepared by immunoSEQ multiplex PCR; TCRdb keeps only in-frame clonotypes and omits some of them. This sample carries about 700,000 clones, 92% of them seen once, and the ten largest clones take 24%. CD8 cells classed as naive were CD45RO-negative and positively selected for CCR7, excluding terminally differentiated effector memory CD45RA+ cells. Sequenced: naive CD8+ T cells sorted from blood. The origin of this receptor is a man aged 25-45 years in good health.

The CDR3 here is CAWSGGRGTYEQYF. The CDR3, as DNA: TGTGCCTGGAGTGGGGGTAGGGGAACCTACGAGCAGTACTTC. The rearrangement joins TRBV30 to TRBJ2-7; tentatively, D is TRBD1 (5 bases). The CDR3 has 14 amino acids. V lost 1 base and J 2 bases, leaving 12 bases between the germline ends. CDR1 GTSNPN and CDR2 SVGIG come from the germline V gene (reference sequence). Together with reference TRBV30 and TRBJ2-7, the CDR3 gives the full variable domain: SQTIHQWPATLVQPVGSPLSLECTVEGTSNPNLYWYRQAAGRGLQLLFYSVGIGQISSEVPQNLSASRPQDRQFILSSKKLLLSDSGFYLCAWSGGRGTYEQYFGPGTRLTVT.